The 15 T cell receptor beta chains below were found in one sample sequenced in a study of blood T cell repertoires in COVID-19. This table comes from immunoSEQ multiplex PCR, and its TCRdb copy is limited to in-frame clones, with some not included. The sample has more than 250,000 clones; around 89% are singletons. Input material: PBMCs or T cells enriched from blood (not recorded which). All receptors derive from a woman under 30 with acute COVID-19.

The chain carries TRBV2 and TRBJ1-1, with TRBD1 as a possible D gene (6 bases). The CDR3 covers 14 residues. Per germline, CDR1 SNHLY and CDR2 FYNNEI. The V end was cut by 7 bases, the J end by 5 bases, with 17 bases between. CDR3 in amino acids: CASTAQGGGTEAFF. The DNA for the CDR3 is TGTGCCAGCACTGCGCAAGGGGGTGGAACTGAAGCTTTCTTT. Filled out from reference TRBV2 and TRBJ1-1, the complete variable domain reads EPEVTQTPSHQVTQMGQEVILRCVPISNHLYFYWYRQILGQKVEFLVSFYNNEISEKSEIFDDQFSVERPDGSNFTLKIRSTKLEDSAMYFCASTAQGGGTEAFFGQGTRLTVV.

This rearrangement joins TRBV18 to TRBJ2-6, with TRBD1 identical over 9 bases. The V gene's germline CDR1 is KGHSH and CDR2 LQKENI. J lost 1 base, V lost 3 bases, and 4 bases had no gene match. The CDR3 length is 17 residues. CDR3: CASSPTGGGSGANVLTF. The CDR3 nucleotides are TGTGCCAGCTCACCTACAGGGGGCGGATCTGGGGCCAACGTCCTGACTTTC.

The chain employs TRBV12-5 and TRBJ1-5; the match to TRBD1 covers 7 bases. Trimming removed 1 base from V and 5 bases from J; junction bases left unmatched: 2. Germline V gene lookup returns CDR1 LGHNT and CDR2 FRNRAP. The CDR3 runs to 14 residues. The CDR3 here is CASGLGQGDQPQHF. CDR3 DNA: TGTGCTAGTGGTTTGGGCCAGGGGGATCAGCCCCAGCATTTT.

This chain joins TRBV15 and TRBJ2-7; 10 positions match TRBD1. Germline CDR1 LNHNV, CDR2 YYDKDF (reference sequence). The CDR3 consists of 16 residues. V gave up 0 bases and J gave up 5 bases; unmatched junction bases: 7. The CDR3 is CATSRDGTGVRNEQYF. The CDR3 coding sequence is TGTGCCACCAGCAGAGATGGGACAGGGGTCAGGAACGAGCAGTACTTC.

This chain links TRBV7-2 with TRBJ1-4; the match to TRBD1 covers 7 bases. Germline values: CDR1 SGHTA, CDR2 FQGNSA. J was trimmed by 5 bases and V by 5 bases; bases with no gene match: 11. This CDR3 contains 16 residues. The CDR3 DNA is TGTGCCAGCAGCAGCCCGGTAACAGGGGCCAATGAAAAACTGTTTTTT. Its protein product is CASSSPVTGANEKLFF. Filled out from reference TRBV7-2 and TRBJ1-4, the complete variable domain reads GAGVSQSPSNKVTEKGKDVELRCDPISGHTALYWYRQSLGQGLEFLIYFQGNSAPDKSGLPSDRFSAERTGGSVSTLTIQRTQQEDSAVYLCASSSPVTGANEKLFFGSGTQLSVL.

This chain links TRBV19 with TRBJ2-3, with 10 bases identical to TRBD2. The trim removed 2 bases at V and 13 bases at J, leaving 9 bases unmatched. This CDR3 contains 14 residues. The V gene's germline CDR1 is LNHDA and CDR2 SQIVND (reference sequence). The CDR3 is CASSISSGSHVEYF. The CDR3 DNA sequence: TGTGCCAGTAGTATATCTAGCGGGAGCCACGTCGAGTATTTT.

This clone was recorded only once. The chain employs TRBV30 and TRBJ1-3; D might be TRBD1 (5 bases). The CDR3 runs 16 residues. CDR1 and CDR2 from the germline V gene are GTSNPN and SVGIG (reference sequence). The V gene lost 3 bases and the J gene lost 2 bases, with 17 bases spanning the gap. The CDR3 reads CAWRRPGTVPGNTIYF. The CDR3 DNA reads TGTGCCTGGAGAAGGCCCGGGACTGTACCTGGAAACACCATATATTTT.

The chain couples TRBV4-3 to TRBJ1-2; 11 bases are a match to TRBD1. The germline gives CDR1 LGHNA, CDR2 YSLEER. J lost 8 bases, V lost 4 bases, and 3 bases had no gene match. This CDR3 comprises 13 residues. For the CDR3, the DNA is TGCGCCAGCAGCCCGGACAGGGGGCAAGGCTACACCTTC. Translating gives CASSPDRGQGYTF.

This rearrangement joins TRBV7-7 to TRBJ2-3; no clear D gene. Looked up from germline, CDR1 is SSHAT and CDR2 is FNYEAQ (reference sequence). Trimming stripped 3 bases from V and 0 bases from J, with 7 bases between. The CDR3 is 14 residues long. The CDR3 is CASSLGRSTDTQYF. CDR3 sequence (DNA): TGTGCCAGCAGCTTGGGCCGCAGCACAGATACGCAGTATTTT.

CDR3 nucleotides: TGTGCCAGCAGTTATCAAGGAGCCCACAATGAGCAGTTCTTC. Its protein product is CASSYQGAHNEQFF. The J gene is TRBJ2-1, the V gene TRBV6-5, with no clear D. This CDR3 is built from 14 residues. V lost 3 bases, J lost 5 bases, and 11 bases lay in between. CDR1 is MNHEY and CDR2 is SVGAGI in the germline V gene.

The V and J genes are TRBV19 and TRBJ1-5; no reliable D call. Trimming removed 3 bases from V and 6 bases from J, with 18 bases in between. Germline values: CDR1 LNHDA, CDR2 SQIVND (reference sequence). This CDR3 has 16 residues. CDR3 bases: TGTGCCAGTAGTATCGGCACTATGGGTATCGGTCAGCCCCAGCATTTT. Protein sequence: CASSIGTMGIGQPQHF.

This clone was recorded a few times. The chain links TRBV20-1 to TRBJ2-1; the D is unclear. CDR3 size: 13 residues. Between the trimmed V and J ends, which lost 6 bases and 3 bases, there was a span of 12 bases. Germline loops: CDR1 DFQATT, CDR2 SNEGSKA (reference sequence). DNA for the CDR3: TGCAGTGCCAGTCCCGAGGTCTACAATGAGCAGTTCTTC. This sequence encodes CSASPEVYNEQFF.

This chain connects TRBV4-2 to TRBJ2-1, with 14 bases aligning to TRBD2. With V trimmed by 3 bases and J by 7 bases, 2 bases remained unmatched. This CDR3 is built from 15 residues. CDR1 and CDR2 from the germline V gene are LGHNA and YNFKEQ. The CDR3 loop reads CASSQRTSGRNEQFF. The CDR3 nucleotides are TGTGCCAGCAGCCAGCGGACTAGCGGGAGGAATGAGCAGTTCTTC.

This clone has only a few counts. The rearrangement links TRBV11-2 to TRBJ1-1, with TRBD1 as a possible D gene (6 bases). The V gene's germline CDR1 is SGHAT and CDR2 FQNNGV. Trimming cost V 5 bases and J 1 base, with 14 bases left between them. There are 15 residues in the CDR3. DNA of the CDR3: TGTGCCAGCAGCCCCTCGGGACACAAGAACACTGAAGCTTTCTTT. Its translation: CASSPSGHKNTEAFF.

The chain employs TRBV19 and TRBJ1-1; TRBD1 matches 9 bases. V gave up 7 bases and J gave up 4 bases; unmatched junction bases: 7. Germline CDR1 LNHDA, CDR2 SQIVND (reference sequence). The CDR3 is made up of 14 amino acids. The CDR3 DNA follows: TGTGCCAGTACAAGACAGGGGGAGTTCACTGAAGCTTTCTTT. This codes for CASTRQGEFTEAFF.